What follows is one T cell receptor beta chain and its context. What it recognizes is unknown. J was trimmed by 1 base and V by 5 bases; bases with no gene match: 8. Germline CDR1 reads SGHRS; CDR2 reads YFSETQ. The CDR3 is 15 residues long. The data are from a study of T-cell memory formation after mild COVID-19. General study points: Prior to infection, memory already included some responding clones, suggesting cross-reactive memory joined. Mainly CM and EM harbored the contracting CD4+ clones; mainly EMRA harbored the CD8+ ones.

TCRdb analysed the 5' RACE reads with MiXCR anew, one entry per CDR3 protein. The table includes roughly 250,000 distinct CDR3 sequences, about 16% detected once. Input material: PBMCs or a T cell subset sorted from them (not recorded which). The rearrangement uses TRBV5-1 and TRBJ2-5; 7 bases are shared with TRBD1. The source of this sequence is a man between 18 and 29 years old who had mild COVID-19 (a few samples of this study predate the infection). Cell type and time point are not known. The CDR3 loop is CASRTGTALQETQYF. DNA of the CDR3: TGCGCCAGCAGGACCGGGACAGCGCTCCAAGAGACCCAGTACTTC. The entire variable domain, with the rest obtained from reference TRBV5-1 and TRBJ2-5, is as follows: KAGVTQTPRYLIKTRGQQVTLSCSPISGHRSVSWYQQTPGQGLQFLFEYFSETQRNKGNFPGRFSGRQFSNSRSEMNVSTLELGDSALYLCASRTGTALQETQYFGPGTRLLVL.